These T cell receptor beta chains were read from a single sample in a study of molecular identifiers for immune sequencing clone quantification. TCRdb called the PCR reads again in MiXCR, with one record for every CDR3 protein. The sample has under 650,000 distinct CDR3 sequences; 20% are singletons. The sample consisted of naive CD8+ T cells from blood, with Jurkat cell RNA spiked in. The receptors shown here come from a human donor in good health. Some libraries in this study had Jurkat cell RNA spiked in. CDR3s include the opening cysteine and the closing phenylalanine or tryptophan. The order of the fields is clone size, D gene, V gene, J gene, CDR3 protein, CDR3 DNA. D genes are given only for firm matches. Clone size is shown for a subset of rows, as once, few, many or a class of expanded clone.

clone_size: many
d_call: TRBD2
v_call: TRBV7-2
j_call: TRBJ2-2
cdr3_aa: CASSLGSGRAITGELFF
cdr3_nt: TGTGCCAGCAGCTTAGGGTCCGGGAGGGCAATCACCGGGGAGCTGTTTTTT

clone_size: many
d_call: -
v_call: TRBV21-1
j_call: TRBJ2-5
cdr3_aa: CARYSQAEETQYF
cdr3_nt: TGTGCCCGCTACTCACAGGCCGAAGAGACCCAGTACTTC

clone_size: many
d_call: -
v_call: TRBV7-2
j_call: TRBJ2-7
cdr3_aa: CASSLGPGSSYEQYF
cdr3_nt: TGTGCCAGCAGCTTAGGGCCCGGGAGCTCCTACGAGCAGTACTTC

clone_size: few
d_call: -
v_call: TRBV15
j_call: TRBJ2-3
cdr3_aa: CATSRARGDAQYF
cdr3_nt: TGTGCCACCAGCAGAGCGCGTGGAGATGCGCAGTATTTT

clone_size: many
d_call: -
v_call: TRBV7-2
j_call: TRBJ1-6
cdr3_aa: CASSENRGLTPLHF
cdr3_nt: TGTGCCAGCAGCGAAAACCGAGGTCTGACACCCCTCCACTTT

clone_size: few
d_call: TRBD1
v_call: TRBV12-3/TRBV12-4
j_call: TRBJ1-5
cdr3_aa: CASSSGTGYRNQPQHF
cdr3_nt: TGTGCCAGCAGTTCGGGGACAGGGTACAGGAATCAGCCCCAGCATTTT

clone_size: many
d_call: -
v_call: TRBV7-9
j_call: TRBJ2-6
cdr3_aa: CASSKESSGANVLTF
cdr3_nt: TGTGCCAGCAGCAAGGAGAGCTCTGGGGCCAACGTCCTGACTTTC

clone_size: -
d_call: TRBD2
v_call: TRBV5-5
j_call: TRBJ2-7
cdr3_aa: CASSGTSLYEQYF
cdr3_nt: TGTGCCAGCAGCGGGACTAGTCTCTACGAGCAGTACTTC

clone_size: many
d_call: TRBD2
v_call: TRBV9
j_call: TRBJ2-5
cdr3_aa: CASSGSSGVETQYF
cdr3_nt: TGTGCCAGCAGCGGGTCTAGCGGGGTCGAGACCCAGTACTTC

clone_size: many
d_call: TRBD2
v_call: TRBV30
j_call: TRBJ2-1
cdr3_aa: CAWSVGLAVTYNEQFF
cdr3_nt: TGTGCCTGGTCCGTGGGACTAGCGGTTACCTACAATGAGCAGTTCTTC

clone_size: many
d_call: -
v_call: TRBV20-1
j_call: TRBJ1-6
cdr3_aa: CSAREYLKGYNSPLHF
cdr3_nt: TGCAGTGCTAGAGAATACCTAAAGGGGTATAATTCACCCCTCCACTTT

clone_size: -
d_call: -
v_call: TRBV30
j_call: TRBJ2-1
cdr3_aa: CAGGGLKAEQFF
cdr3_nt: TGTGCCGGAGGAGGCCTGAAGGCTGAGCAGTTCTTC

clone_size: many
d_call: -
v_call: TRBV4-3
j_call: TRBJ2-5
cdr3_aa: CASSQDLPDYSDQETQYF
cdr3_nt: TGCGCCAGCAGCCAAGATCTTCCGGACTACTCAGACCAAGAGACCCAGTACTTC

clone_size: many
d_call: -
v_call: TRBV4-3
j_call: TRBJ1-4
cdr3_aa: CASSQNPFPPRTTNEKLFF
cdr3_nt: TGCGCCAGCAGCCAAAACCCCTTTCCCCCGAGGACAACTAATGAAAAACTGTTTTTT

clone_size: few
d_call: -
v_call: TRBV6-2/TRBV6-3
j_call: TRBJ1-2
cdr3_aa: CASSYPGRFNYGYTF
cdr3_nt: TGTGCCAGCAGTTACCCGGGACGGTTTAACTATGGCTACACCTTC

clone_size: few
d_call: TRBD1
v_call: TRBV18
j_call: TRBJ2-1
cdr3_aa: CASSPFRTNRGLSYNEQFF
cdr3_nt: TGTGCCAGCTCACCATTCCGGACAAACAGGGGGCTCTCCTACAATGAGCAGTTCTTC

clone_size: -
d_call: TRBD1
v_call: TRBV30
j_call: TRBJ2-7
cdr3_aa: CARSPGQGSHEQYF
cdr3_nt: TGTGCCCGGAGTCCGGGACAGGGTAGCCACGAGCAGTACTTC

clone_size: many
d_call: -
v_call: TRBV29-1
j_call: TRBJ1-1
cdr3_aa: CSVVGGQGRTEAFF
cdr3_nt: TGCAGCGTTGTTGGAGGGCAGGGTAGGACTGAAGCTTTCTTT

clone_size: many
d_call: -
v_call: TRBV13
j_call: TRBJ1-1
cdr3_aa: CASSSPTADTEAFF
cdr3_nt: TGTGCCAGCAGCTCTCCGACTGCGGACACTGAAGCTTTCTTT

clone_size: many
d_call: -
v_call: TRBV28
j_call: TRBJ1-5
cdr3_aa: CASSSSRASNQPQHF
cdr3_nt: TGTGCCAGCAGTTCCTCCCGGGCTAGCAATCAGCCCCAGCATTTT